These 14 T cell receptor beta chains were sequenced from one sample in a study of CD8 T cells in ankylosing spondylitis. Study-wide results and caveats: The study identified a TCR beta motif of roughly eight highly homologous variants that appeared characteristic of ankylosing spondylitis blood.

One entry per CDR3 protein, called by TCRdb with MiXCR from the 5' RACE reads. The sample includes about 220,000 distinct CDR3 sequences, about 6.7% of them seen just once. No antigen has been identified for these receptors. Sequenced: blood, either unsorted or a sorted T cell fraction (not recorded which). The receptor source for this set is a male donor with ankylosing spondylitis.

This clonotype was counted at least ten times. This rearrangement joins TRBV9 to TRBJ2-7; possible D gene TRBD1, 5 bases. Germline CDR1 is SGDLS and CDR2 is YYNGEE. V was pared by 0 bases and J by 4 bases, with 8 bases between. The CDR3 is 13 amino acids. CDR3 loop: CASSVDPGYEQYF. CDR3 in DNA: TGTGCCAGCAGCGTAGATCCAGGGTACGAGCAGTACTTC. Full variable domain (outside the CDR3, taken from reference TRBV9 and TRBJ2-7): DSGVTQTPKHLITATGQRVTLRCSPRSGDLSVYWYQQSLDQGLQFLIQYYNGEERAKGNILERFSAQQFPDLHSELNLSSLELGDSALYFCASSVDPGYEQYFGPGTRLTVT.

The sample holds many counts of this clonotype. The chain is built from TRBV19 and TRBJ2-7, with unresolved D. Trimming cost V 6 bases and J 6 bases, with 18 bases left between them. The CDR3 covers 14 residues. Germline CDR1 LNHDA, CDR2 SQIVND (reference sequence). The CDR3 DNA follows: TGTGCCAGTAGCGCTAAAGGACGGATCGGCGAGCAGTACTTC. The encoded protein is CASSAKGRIGEQYF.

This clonotype was counted at least ten times. This chain uses TRBV7-8 with TRBJ2-3, with D possibly being TRBD2 (6 bases). The CDR3 length is 16 residues. Germline assignment: CDR1 SGHVS and CDR2 FQNEAQ. Trimming left V 4 bases short and J 4 bases short, with 18 bases between. The CDR3 region is CASSWDSRLDADTQYF. The CDR3 DNA follows: TGTGCCAGCAGCTGGGACTCGCGACTTGACGCAGATACGCAGTATTTT.

The V and J genes are TRBV6-2 or TRBV6-3 and TRBJ1-5, with D unclear. The germline V and J ends were trimmed by 1 base and 7 bases, with 8 bases remaining between them. The CDR3 contains 13 residues. Germline lookup yields CDR1 MNHEY and CDR2 SVGEGT. The CDR3 region is CASSYWGSQPQHF. DNA for the CDR3: TGTGCCAGCAGTTACTGGGGATCACAGCCCCAGCATTTT.

This clonotype occurred many times. This chain connects TRBV18 to TRBJ2-7; possibly TRBD1 for D (5 bases). The V and J ends lost 3 bases and 4 bases respectively, with 16 bases between them. This CDR3 comprises 15 residues. Looked up from germline, CDR1 is KGHSH and CDR2 is LQKENI. The CDR3 nucleotides are TGTGCCAGCTCACCGACAGCCAGTGGGGTTTACGAGCAGTACTTC. This translates into CASSPTASGVYEQYF.

The sample holds many counts of this clonotype. Germline and junction disagree at one end, which may indicate a read error. The chain combines TRBV7-7 with TRBJ2-1; 8 positions agree with TRBD2. The CDR3 spans 13 residues. CDR1 SSHAT and CDR2 FNYEAQ come from the germline V gene (reference sequence). The DNA for the CDR3 is TGTGCTAGCAGCTCGGGAGGGAGCCATGAGCAGTTCTTC. Protein product: CASSSGGSHEQFF.

The chain has TRBV20-1 and TRBJ1-1; no reliable D call. The length of the CDR3 is 11 residues. The V gene's germline CDR1 is DFQATT and CDR2 SNEGSKA (reference sequence). V dropped 0 bases and J dropped 10 bases, with 9 bases sitting between them. Here the CDR3 DNA reads TGCAGTGCTAGAGATAGCCGCATAGCTTTCTTT. It encodes CSARDSRIAFF.

This clonotype was found a few times. The CDR3 coding sequence is TGCAGCGTTTGGGTAGATTACGAGCAGTACTTC. It encodes CSVWVDYEQYF. V and J are TRBV29-1 and TRBJ2-7; no clear D. This CDR3 region has 11 residues. Trimming cost V 5 bases and J 4 bases, with 9 bases left between them. Germline CDR1 and CDR2: SQVTM and ANQGSEA.

This clonotype was seen ten or more times. The V and J genes are TRBV11-2 and TRBJ2-7; D not certain. The CDR3 totals 12 residues. Trimming left V 5 bases short and J 1 base short, with 6 bases between. In germline, CDR1 is SGHAT, CDR2 FQNNGV. The CDR3 loop reads CASSQPSYEQYF. CDR3 sequence (DNA): TGTGCCAGCAGCCAACCTTCCTACGAGCAGTACTTC.

This clonotype was counted a few times. This chain connects TRBV11-3 to TRBJ2-1; D ambiguous. The CDR3 is 14 residues long. Germline V gene data show CDR1 as SGHNT and CDR2 as YENEEA. V gave up 4 bases and J gave up 7 bases, with 14 bases separating them. The CDR3 region is CASSSGHYPNEQFF. The CDR3 DNA reads TGTGCCAGCAGCTCCGGCCACTACCCGAATGAGCAGTTCTTC.

This clonotype was picked up many times. V and J are TRBV7-2 and TRBJ1-2; 7 positions match TRBD1. The length of the CDR3 is 14 residues. J was trimmed by 5 bases and V by 4 bases; bases with no gene match: 7. Germline V gene sequence: CDR1 SGHTA, CDR2 FQGNSA. The CDR3 bases are TGTGCCAGCAGCTCTACCAGGGGGGGTTATGGCTACACCTTC. Encoded protein: CASSSTRGGYGYTF.

In its sample, this clonotype was seen many times. J is TRBJ2-1 and V is TRBV25-1; D gene unclear. CDR3 length: 14 amino acids. Germline CDR1 MGHDK, CDR2 SYGVNS. V dropped 10 bases and J dropped 2 bases, with 15 bases sitting between them. The CDR3 region has the DNA TGTGCCAAAACTAACGTATCTACCTACAATGAGCAGTTCTTC. Its protein product is CAKTNVSTYNEQFF.

The table lists this clonotype with many counts. CDR3: CASSRQYMNTEAFF. The CDR3 DNA sequence: TGTGCCAGCAGCAGACAATACATGAACACTGAAGCTTTCTTT. This sequence joins TRBV28 and TRBJ1-1; the D is unclear. The germline gives CDR1 MDHEN, CDR2 SYDVKM. Trimming took off 6 bases at V and 0 bases at J, with 11 bases between the two ends. This CDR3 contains 14 residues.

In this sample, this clonotype turned up many times. This chain uses TRBV10-3 with TRBJ2-3; 9 nucleotides align to TRBD1. The CDR3 contains 15 residues. Germline V lookup: CDR1 ENHRY, CDR2 SYGVKD. V shed 7 bases, J shed 3 bases, and the junction held 8 bases outside the gene matches. The CDR3 is CAINDNGQGTDTQYF. The CDR3 nucleotides read TGTGCCATCAACGACAATGGACAGGGGACAGATACGCAGTATTTT.